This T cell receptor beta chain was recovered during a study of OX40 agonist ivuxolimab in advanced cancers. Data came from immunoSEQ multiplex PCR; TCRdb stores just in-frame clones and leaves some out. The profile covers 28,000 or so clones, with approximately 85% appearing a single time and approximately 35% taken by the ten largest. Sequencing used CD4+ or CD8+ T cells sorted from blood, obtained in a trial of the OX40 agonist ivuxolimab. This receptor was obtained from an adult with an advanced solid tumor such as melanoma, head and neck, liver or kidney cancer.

CDR3 in DNA: TGCGCCAGCAGCTTTTTCAGCGGGTTGGTCTATGAGCAGTTCTTC. Translation: CASSFFSGLVYEQFF. V usage is TRBV5-1 and J usage is TRBJ2-1, with TRBD2 as a possible D gene (6 bases). The germline gives CDR1 SGHRS, CDR2 YFSETQ. The CDR3 has 15 residues. V was shortened by 2 bases and J by 8 bases, with 17 bases between the two germline ends.